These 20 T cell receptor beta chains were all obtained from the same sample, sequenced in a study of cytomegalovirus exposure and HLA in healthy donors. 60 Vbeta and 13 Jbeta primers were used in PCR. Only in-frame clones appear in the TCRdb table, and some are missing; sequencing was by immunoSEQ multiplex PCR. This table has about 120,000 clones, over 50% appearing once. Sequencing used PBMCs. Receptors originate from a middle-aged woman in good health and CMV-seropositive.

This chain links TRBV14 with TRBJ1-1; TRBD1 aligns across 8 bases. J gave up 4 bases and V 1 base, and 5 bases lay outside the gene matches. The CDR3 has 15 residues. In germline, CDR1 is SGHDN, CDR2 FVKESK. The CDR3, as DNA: TGTGCCAGCAGCCAAGGAGGGACAGGTTCCACTGAAGCTTTCTTT. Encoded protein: CASSQGGTGSTEAFF.

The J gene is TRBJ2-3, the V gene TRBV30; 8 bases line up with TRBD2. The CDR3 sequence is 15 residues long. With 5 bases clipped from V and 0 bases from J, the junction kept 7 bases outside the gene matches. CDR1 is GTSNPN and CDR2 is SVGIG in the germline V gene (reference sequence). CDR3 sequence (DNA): TGTGCCTGGGCCCCCGGGACTAGTAGCACAGATACGCAGTATTTT. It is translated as CAWAPGTSSTDTQYF.

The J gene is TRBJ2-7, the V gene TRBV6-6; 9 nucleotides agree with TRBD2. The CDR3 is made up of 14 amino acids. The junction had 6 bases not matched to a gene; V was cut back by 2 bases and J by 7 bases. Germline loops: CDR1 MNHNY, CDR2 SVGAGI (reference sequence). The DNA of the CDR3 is TGTGCCAGCAGTTACGGCGGGAGGGTCGGTGAGCAGTACTTC. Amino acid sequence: CASSYGGRVGEQYF.

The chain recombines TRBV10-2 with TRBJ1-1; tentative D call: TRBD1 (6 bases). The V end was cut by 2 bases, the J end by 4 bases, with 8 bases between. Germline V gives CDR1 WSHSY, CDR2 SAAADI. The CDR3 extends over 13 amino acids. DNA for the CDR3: TGCGCCAGCAGTGAGCAGGGGAGCACTGAAGCTTTCTTT. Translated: CASSEQGSTEAFF.

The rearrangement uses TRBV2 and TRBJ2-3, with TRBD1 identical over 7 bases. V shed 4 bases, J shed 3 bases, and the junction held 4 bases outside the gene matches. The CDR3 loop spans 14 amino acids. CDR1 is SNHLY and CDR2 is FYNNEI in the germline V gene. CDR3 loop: CASSARQGTDTQYF. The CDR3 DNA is TGTGCCAGCAGTGCCAGACAGGGAACAGATACGCAGTATTTT. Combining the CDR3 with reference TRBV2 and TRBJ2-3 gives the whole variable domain EPEVTQTPSHQVTQMGQEVILRCVPISNHLYFYWYRQILGQKVEFLVSFYNNEISEKSEIFDDQFSVERPDGSNFTLKIRSTKLEDSAMYFCASSARQGTDTQYFGPGTRLTVL.

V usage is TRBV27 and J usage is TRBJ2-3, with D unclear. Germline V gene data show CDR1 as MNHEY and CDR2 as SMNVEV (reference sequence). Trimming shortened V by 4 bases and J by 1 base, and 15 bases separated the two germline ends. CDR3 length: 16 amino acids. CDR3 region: CASSSRLRPGTDTQYF. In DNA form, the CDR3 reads TGTGCCAGCAGTTCGAGACTGAGGCCCGGCACAGATACGCAGTATTTT.

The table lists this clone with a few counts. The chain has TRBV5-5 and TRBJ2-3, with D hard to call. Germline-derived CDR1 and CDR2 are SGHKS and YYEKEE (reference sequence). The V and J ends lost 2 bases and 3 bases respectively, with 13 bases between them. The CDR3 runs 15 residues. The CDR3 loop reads CASSFGSDQTDTQYF. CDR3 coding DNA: TGTGCCAGCAGCTTCGGTTCTGATCAAACAGATACGCAGTATTTT.

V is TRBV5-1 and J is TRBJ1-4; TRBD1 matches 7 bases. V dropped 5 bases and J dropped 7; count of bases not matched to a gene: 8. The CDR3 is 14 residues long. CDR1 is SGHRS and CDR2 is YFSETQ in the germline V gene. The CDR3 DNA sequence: TGCGCCAGCAGAGTGGCAGGGGGAGGTGAAAAACTGTTTTTT. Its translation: CASRVAGGGEKLFF.

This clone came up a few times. The CDR3 DNA follows: TGTGCCAGCAGGAGGGGGGAGACCCAGTACTTC. Translation: CASRRGETQYF. The J gene is TRBJ2-5, the V gene TRBV11-3, with D possibly matching TRBD1 (6 bases). The CDR3 has 11 residues. Germline V gene lookup returns CDR1 SGHNT and CDR2 YENEEA. Trimming shortened V by 6 bases and J by 5 bases, and 7 bases separated the two germline ends.

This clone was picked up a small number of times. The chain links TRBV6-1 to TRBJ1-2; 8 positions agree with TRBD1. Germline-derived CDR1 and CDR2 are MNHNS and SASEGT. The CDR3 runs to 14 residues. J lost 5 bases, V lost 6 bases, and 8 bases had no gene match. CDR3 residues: CASRGWDRKYGYTF. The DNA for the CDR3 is TGTGCCAGCAGAGGGTGGGACAGGAAATATGGCTACACCTTC.

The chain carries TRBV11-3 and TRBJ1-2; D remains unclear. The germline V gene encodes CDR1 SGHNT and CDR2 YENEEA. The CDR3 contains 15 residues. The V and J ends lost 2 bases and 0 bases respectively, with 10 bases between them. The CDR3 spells CASSLNQASNYGYTF. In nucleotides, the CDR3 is TGTGCCAGCAGCTTAAATCAGGCTTCTAACTATGGCTACACCTTC. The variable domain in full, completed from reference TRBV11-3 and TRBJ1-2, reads EAGVVQSPRYKIIEKKQPVAFWCNPISGHNTLYWYLQNLGQGPELLIRYENEEAVDDSQLPKDRFSAERLKGVDSTLKIQPAELGDSAVYLCASSLNQASNYGYTFGSGTRLTVV.

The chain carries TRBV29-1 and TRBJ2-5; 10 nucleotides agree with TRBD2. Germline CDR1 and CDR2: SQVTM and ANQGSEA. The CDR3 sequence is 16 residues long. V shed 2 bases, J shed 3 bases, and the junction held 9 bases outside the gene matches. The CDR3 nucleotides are TGCAGCGTTGAACGTCGGTGGCTAGCGGGAGAAGAGACCCAGTACTTC. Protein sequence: CSVERRWLAGEETQYF.

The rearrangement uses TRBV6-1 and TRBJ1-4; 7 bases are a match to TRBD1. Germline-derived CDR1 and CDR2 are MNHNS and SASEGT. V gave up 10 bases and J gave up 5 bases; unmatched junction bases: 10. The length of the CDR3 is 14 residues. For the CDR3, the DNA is TGTGCCACCGAGGGGACAGTGGGAAATGAAAAACTGTTTTTT. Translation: CATEGTVGNEKLFF.

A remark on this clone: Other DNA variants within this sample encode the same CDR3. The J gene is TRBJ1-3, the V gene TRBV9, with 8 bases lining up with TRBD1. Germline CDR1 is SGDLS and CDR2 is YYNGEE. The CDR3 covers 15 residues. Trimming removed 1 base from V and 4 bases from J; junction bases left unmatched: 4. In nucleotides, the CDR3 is TGTGCCAGCAGCGTACAGGGGGCACCGGGAAACACCATATATTTT. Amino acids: CASSVQGAPGNTIYF.

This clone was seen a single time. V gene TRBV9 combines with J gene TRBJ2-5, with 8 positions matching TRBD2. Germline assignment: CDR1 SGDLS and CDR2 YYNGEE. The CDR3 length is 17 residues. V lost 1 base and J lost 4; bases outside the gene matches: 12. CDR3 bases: TGTGCCAGCAGCGTATCGGGGGGGGGTACAGGGTTAGAGACCCAGTACTTC. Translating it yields CASSVSGGGTGLETQYF.

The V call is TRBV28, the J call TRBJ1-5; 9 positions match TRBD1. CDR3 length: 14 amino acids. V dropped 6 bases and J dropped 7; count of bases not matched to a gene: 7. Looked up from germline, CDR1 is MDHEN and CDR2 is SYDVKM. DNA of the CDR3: TGTGCCAGCAGGCCTACAGGGGGCAGCCAGCCCCAGCATTTT. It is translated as CASRPTGGSQPQHF.

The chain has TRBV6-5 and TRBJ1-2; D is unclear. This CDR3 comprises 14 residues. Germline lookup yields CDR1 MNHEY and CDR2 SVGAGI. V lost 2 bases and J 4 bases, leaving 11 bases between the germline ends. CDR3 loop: CASSYSREGYGYTF. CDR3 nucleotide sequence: TGTGCCAGCAGTTACAGTCGGGAGGGCTATGGCTACACCTTC.

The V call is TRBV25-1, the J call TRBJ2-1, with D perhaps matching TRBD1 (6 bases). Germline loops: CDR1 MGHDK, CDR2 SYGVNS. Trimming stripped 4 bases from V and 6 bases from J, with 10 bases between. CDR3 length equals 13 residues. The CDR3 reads CASSVQGGNEQFF. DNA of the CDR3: TGTGCCAGCAGTGTACAGGGCGGCAATGAGCAGTTCTTC.

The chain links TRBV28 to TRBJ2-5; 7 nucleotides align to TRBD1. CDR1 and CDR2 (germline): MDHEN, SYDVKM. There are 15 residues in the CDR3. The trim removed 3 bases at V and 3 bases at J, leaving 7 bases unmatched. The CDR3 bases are TGTGCCAGCAGTTTGTGGTCAGGGGGAGAAGAGACCCAGTACTTC. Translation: CASSLWSGGEETQYF.

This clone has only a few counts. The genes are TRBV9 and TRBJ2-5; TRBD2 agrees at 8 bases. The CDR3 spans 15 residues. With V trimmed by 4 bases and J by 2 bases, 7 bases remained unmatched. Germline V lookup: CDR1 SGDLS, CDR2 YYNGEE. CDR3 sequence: CASSLLAGLQETQYF. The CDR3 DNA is TGTGCCAGCAGCCTCTTAGCGGGATTACAAGAGACCCAGTACTTC.